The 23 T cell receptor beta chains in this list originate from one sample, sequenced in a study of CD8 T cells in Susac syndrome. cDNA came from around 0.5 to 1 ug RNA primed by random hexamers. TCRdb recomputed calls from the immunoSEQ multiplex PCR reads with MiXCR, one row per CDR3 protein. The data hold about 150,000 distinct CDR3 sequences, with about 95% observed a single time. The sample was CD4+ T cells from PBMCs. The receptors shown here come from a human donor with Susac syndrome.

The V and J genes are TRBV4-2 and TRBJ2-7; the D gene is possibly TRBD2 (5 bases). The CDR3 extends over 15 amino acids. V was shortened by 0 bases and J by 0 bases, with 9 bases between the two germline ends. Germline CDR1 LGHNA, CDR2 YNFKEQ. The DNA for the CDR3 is TGTGCCAGCAGCCAAGAGGCTAGCCTCTCCTACGAGCAGTACTTC. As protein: CASSQEASLSYEQYF.

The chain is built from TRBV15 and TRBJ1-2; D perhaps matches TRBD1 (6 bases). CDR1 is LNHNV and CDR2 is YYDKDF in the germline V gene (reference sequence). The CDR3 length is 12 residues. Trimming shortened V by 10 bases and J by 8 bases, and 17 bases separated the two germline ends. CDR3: CAIKGGMDGYTF. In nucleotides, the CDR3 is TGTGCCATAAAGGGGGGGATGGACGGCTACACCTTC.

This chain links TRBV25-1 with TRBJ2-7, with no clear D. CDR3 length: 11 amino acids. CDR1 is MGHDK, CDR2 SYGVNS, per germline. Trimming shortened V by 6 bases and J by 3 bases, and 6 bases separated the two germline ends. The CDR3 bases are TGTGCCAGCAGGAATAACTACGAGCAGTACTTC. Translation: CASRNNYEQYF.

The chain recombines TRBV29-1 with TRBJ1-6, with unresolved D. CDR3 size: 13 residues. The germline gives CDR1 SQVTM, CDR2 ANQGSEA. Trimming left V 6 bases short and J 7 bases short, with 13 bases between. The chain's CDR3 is CSVLLEENSPLHF. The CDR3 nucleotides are TGCAGCGTATTGTTGGAGGAAAATTCACCCCTCCACTTT.

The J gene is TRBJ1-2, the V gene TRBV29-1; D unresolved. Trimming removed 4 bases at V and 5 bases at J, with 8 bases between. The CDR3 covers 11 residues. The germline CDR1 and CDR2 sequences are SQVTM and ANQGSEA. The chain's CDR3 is CSVGESYGYTF. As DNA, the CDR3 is TGCAGCGTTGGGGAGTCATATGGCTACACCTTC.

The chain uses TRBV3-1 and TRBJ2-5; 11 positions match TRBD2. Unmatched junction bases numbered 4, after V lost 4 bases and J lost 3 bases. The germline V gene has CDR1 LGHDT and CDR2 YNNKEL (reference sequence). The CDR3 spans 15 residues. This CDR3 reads CASSPMTSGKETQYF. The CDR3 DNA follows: TGTGCCAGCAGCCCAATGACTAGCGGGAAAGAGACCCAGTACTTC.

The CDR3 here is CASTPGQPNYGYTF. The CDR3 DNA reads as TGTGCCAGCACACCGGGACAGCCAAACTATGGCTACACCTTC. The chain joins TRBV6-5 to TRBJ1-2; 7 bases agree with TRBD1. CDR3 length equals 14 residues. V shed 7 bases, J shed 2 bases, and the junction held 7 bases outside the gene matches. Germline V lookup: CDR1 MNHEY, CDR2 SVGAGI.

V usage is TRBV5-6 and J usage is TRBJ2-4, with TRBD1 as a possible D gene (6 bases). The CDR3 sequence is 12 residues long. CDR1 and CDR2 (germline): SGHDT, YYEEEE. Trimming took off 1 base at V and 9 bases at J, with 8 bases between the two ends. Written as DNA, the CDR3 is TGTGCCAGCAGCTTGAGACAGGCCATTCAGTACTTC. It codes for CASSLRQAIQYF.

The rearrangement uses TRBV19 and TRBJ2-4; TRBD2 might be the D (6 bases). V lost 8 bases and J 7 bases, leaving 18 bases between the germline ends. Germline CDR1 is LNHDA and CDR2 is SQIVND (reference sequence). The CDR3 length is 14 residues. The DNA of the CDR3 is TGTGCCAGTGCAGAGGGATACGGGGGTAACATTCAGTACTTC. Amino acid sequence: CASAEGYGGNIQYF.

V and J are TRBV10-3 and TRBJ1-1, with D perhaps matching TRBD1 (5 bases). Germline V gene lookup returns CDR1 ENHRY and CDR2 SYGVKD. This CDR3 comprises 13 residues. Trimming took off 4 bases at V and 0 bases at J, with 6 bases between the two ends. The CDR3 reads CAISGQLNTEAFF. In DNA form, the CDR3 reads TGTGCCATCAGTGGACAGTTGAACACTGAAGCTTTCTTT.

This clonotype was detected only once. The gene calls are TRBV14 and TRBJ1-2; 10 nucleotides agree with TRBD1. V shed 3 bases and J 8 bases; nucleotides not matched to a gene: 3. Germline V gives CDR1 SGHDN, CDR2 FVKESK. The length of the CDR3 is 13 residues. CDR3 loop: CASSQRTGGGYTF. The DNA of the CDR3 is TGTGCCAGCAGCCAGAGGACAGGGGGAGGCTACACCTTC.

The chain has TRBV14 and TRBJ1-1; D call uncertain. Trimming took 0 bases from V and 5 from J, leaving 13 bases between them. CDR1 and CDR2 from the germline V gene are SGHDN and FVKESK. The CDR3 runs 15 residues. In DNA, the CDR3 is TGTGCCAGCAGCCAAGATCAAGGGAGGCTAACTGAAGCTTTCTTT. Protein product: CASSQDQGRLTEAFF.

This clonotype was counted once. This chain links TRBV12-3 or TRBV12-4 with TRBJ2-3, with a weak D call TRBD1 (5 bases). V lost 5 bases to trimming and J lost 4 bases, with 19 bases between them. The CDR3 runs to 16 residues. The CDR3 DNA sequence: TGTGCCAGCAGTCCCCCCGACGGCCAGGGCCCAGATACGCAGTATTTT. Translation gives CASSPPDGQGPDTQYF.

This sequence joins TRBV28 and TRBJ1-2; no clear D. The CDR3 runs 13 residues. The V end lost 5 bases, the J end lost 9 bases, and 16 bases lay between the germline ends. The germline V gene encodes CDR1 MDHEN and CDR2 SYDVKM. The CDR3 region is CASSRPPQLSYTF. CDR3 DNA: TGTGCCAGCAGTCGCCCCCCACAGCTCAGCTACACCTTC.

CDR3 DNA: TGCAGCGTTGCTGGGAGGTGGCGGAACACTGAAGCTTTCTTT. Its translation is CSVAGRWRNTEAFF. This chain links TRBV29-1 with TRBJ1-1, with no clear D. V lost 4 bases to trimming and J lost 1 base, with 13 bases between them. This CDR3 comprises 14 residues. CDR1 and CDR2 (germline): SQVTM, ANQGSEA.

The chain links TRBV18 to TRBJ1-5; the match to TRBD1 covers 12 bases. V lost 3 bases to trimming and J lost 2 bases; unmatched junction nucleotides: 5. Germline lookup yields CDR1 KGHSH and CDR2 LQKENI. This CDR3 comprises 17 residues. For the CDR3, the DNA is TGTGCCAGCTCACCGAGTGGGACAGGGGGCGGCAATCAGCCCCAGCATTTT. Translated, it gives CASSPSGTGGGNQPQHF.

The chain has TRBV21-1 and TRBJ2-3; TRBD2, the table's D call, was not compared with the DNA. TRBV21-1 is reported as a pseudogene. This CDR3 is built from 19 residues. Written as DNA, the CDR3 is TGTGCCAGCAGCAAAATCTTAGTCCCGGGACTAGGGGCGTCAGATACGCAGTATTTT. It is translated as CASSKILVPGLGASDTQYF.

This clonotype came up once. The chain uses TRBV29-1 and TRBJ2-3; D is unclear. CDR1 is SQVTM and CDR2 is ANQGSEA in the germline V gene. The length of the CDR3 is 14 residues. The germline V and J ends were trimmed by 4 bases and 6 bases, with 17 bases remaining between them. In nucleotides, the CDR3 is TGCAGCGTTGGAGGAGTGGGAACTCTTGATACGCAGTATTTT. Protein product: CSVGGVGTLDTQYF.

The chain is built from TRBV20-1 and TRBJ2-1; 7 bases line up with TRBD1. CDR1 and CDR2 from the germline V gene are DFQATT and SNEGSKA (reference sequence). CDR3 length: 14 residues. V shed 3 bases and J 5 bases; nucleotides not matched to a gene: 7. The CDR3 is CSASTGVPNNEQFF. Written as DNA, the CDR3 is TGCAGTGCTAGTACAGGGGTGCCCAACAATGAGCAGTTCTTC.

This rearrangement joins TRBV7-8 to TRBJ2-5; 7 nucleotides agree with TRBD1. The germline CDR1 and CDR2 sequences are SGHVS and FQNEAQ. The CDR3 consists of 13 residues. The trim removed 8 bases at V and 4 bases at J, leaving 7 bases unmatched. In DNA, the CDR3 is TGTGCCAGCGGACAGGAGATACCAGAGACCCAGTACTTC. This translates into CASGQEIPETQYF.

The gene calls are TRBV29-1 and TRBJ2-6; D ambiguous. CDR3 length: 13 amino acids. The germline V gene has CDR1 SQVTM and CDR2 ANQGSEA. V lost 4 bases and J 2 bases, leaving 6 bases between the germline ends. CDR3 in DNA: TGCAGCGTTGTGGTTCCTGGGGCCAACGTCCTGACTTTC. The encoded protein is CSVVVPGANVLTF.

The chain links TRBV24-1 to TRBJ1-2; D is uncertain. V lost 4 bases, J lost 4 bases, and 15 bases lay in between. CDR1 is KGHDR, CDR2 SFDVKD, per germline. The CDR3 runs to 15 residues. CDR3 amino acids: CATSEGLAGSYGYTF. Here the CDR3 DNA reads TGTGCCACCAGTGAAGGCTTGGCGGGCTCCTATGGCTACACCTTC.

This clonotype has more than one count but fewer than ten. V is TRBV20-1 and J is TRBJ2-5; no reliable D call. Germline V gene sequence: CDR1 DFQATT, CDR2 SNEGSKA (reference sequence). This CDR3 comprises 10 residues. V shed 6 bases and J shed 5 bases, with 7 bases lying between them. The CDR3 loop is CSAIQETQYF. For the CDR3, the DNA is TGCAGTGCCATCCAGGAGACCCAGTACTTC.